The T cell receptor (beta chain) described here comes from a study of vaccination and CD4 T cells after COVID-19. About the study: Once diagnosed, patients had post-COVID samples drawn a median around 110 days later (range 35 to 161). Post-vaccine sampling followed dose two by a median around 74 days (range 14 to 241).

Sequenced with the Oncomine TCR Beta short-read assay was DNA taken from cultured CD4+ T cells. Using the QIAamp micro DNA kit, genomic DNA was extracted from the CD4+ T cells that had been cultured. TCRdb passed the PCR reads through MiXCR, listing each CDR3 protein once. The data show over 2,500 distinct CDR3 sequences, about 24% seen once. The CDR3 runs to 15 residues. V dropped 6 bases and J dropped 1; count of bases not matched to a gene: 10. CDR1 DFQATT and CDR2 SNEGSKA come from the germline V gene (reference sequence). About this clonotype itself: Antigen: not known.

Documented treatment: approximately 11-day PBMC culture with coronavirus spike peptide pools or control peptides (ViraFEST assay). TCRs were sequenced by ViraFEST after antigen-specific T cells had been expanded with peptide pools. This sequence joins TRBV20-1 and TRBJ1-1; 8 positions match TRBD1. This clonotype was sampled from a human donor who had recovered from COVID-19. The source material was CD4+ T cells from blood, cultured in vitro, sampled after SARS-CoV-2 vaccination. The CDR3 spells CSANPGGRRNTEAFF. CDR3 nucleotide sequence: TGCAGTGCCAATCCAGGGGGCAGGAGGAACACTGAAGCTTTCTTT.